The entry below describes one TCR beta chain. Its cognate antigen has yet to be identified. Within one base of it there is no much larger clone, and no base qualities were kept. Libraries were constructed by the immunoSEQ multiplex PCR assay. TCRdb carries this immuneACCESS record with in-frame sequences only. Its versions omit some clonotypes, under half of them owing to an unresolved V gene in the studies checked, with the rest unexplained. This sample holds 35,000 to 40,000 clones; approximately 89% were observed only once. About 0.72% of the sample lies in the top ten. The data derive from a study of T cell changes during pregnancy in multiple sclerosis (dated by TCRdb to the late 2010s). The study in broad terms: The study examined how the T cell repertoire changed over the course of pregnancy in women with multiple sclerosis.

The CDR3 runs 13 amino acids, cysteine and phenylalanine included. Only the CDR3 DNA is retained, 39 bases long and in frame from the first base. Taken from the germline V gene (reference sequence), the CDR1 and CDR2 loops are GTSNPN and SVGIG. V is pruned by 5 bases and J by 5 bases, leaving 6 bases of the junction without a gene match. The V gene is TRBV30 and the J gene is TRBJ2-7; 10 middle bases align to TRBD1. The source is a female donor in good health, enrolled as a control in a pregnancy study. The sample was CD4+ T cells from peripheral blood mononuclear cells, taken after pregnancy. The CDR3 protein: CAWAGQGVHEQYF. DNA sequence: TGTGCCTGGGCCGGACAGGGGGTGCACGAGCAGTACTTC.